The 5 T cell receptor beta chains below were found in one sample sequenced in a study of blood T cell dynamics during melanoma immunotherapy (TCRdb year 2020). The library relied on the immunoSEQ multiplex PCR assay. TCRdb holds this immuneACCESS table with in-frame rearrangements only. Some clones are missing; in checked studies, unresolved V genes explain under half, and the rest has no known cause. This sample gives 10,000 to 15,000 clones in total; 90% to 95% of them show up just once. The ten biggest clones cover approximately 0.19% of the sample. Explained via the paper, the time point label denotes: week 3, after first cycle of checkpoint inhibitor. Here the sequenced sample was effector memory CD8+ T cells from blood, taken from a patient treated with checkpoint blockade. Receptors originate from a human donor with melanoma.

On this clone itself: One end of the junction does not line up with germline, which may come from a read error. The V gene is TRBV7-7, the J gene TRBJ2-5, with 7 bases matching TRBD1. The CDR3 covers 13 residues. Germline V lookup: CDR1 SSHAT, CDR2 FNYEAQ (reference sequence). The CDR3 DNA sequence: TGTGCTAGCAGCTCCGGACAGGAAGAGACCCAGTACTTC. This codes for CASSSGQEETQYF.

The chain links TRBV27 to TRBJ1-1, with TRBD1 as a possible D gene (5 bases). Trimming cost V 5 bases and J 0 bases, with 16 bases left between them. The CDR3 consists of 16 residues. The V gene's germline CDR1 is MNHEY and CDR2 SMNVEV (reference sequence). The CDR3 loop is CASSQLAGRLNTEAFF. CDR3 DNA sequence: TGTGCCAGCAGTCAACTAGCGGGACGGTTGAACACTGAAGCTTTCTTT.

The chain uses TRBV2 and TRBJ2-7; possibly TRBD1 for D (5 bases). The CDR3 consists of 13 residues. The germline V gene has CDR1 SNHLY and CDR2 FYNNEI. The V end was cut by 3 bases, the J end by 3 bases, with 9 bases between. The CDR3 protein is CASSDQGGYEQYF. CDR3 DNA sequence: TGTGCCAGCAGTGACCAGGGCGGCTACGAGCAGTACTTC.

This clone was recorded a few times. CDR3 in amino acids: CASRLGENYEQYF. The DNA for the CDR3 is TGTGCCAGCAGGTTGGGGGAAAACTACGAGCAGTACTTC. The chain is built from TRBV27 and TRBJ2-7; tentatively, D is TRBD1 or TRBD2 (5 bases each). Trimming shortened V by 6 bases and J by 3 bases, and 12 bases separated the two germline ends. The CDR3 consists of 13 residues. CDR1 and CDR2 (germline): MNHEY, SMNVEV (reference sequence).

The chain is built from TRBV29-1 and TRBJ1-2; the match to TRBD1 covers 9 bases. J gave up 4 bases and V 7 bases, and 4 bases lay outside the gene matches. This CDR3 has 12 amino acids. The germline gives CDR1 SQVTM, CDR2 ANQGSEA. The DNA of the CDR3 is TGCAGCGGGACAGGGGAAGCCTATGGCTACACCTTC. It is translated as CSGTGEAYGYTF.